Listed here is a single TCR beta chain. What it binds is not known. The entry originates in a study of T cell responses to AZD1222 COVID-19 vaccine. Points from the study as a whole: Females outnumbered males among donors, who were mostly white British; clonal diversity was possibly underestimated. Rises in breadth and depth of Spike-specific TCRs came after two AZD1222 doses. Repertoire sampling happened only post peak T cell response.

TCRdb's copy holds only in-frame clones and misses some; the assay was immunoSEQ multiplex PCR. The sample carries more than 100,000 clones, around 93% recorded once. This CDR3 is 16 amino acids long. Germline CDR1 SGHRS, CDR2 YFSETQ. The trim removed 4 bases at V and 0 bases at J, leaving 5 bases unmatched. This clonotype was obtained from an adult who received the AZD1222 COVID-19 vaccine. The chain couples TRBV5-1 to TRBJ2-2; TRBD2 agrees at 8 bases. Source: peripheral blood, taken 28 days after the second AZD1222 dose. CDR3 sequence reads: CASSRKLAANTGELFF. CDR3 sequence (DNA): TGCGCCAGCAGCCGAAAACTAGCGGCGAACACCGGGGAGCTGTTTTTT.